The 24 T cell receptor beta chains listed next were all sequenced from one sample in a study of OX40 agonist ivuxolimab in advanced cancers. The library was produced with the immunoSEQ multiplex PCR assay. What TCRdb holds here is the immuneACCESS table cut down to in-frame rearrangements. Part of the clones is not present; checked against another copy, under half of the missing clones reflect an unresolved V gene, and the others are unexplained. The table for this sample lists 65,000 to 95,000 clones; around 86% of them were counted only once. The ten largest clones represent about 6.9% of the sample. Sequencing used CD4+ or CD8+ T cells sorted from blood, obtained in a trial of the OX40 agonist ivuxolimab. The receptors shown here come from an adult with an advanced solid tumor such as melanoma, head and neck, liver or kidney cancer.

The gene calls are TRBV18 and TRBJ2-1; the match to TRBD1 covers 7 bases. The V and J ends lost 6 bases and 1 base, in that order; junction bases with no gene match: 6. The V gene's germline CDR1 is KGHSH and CDR2 LQKENI. The CDR3 has 15 amino acids. CDR3 protein: CASSTRQGSYNEQFF. As DNA, the CDR3 is TGTGCCAGCTCCACCCGACAGGGTTCCTACAATGAGCAGTTCTTC. The whole variable domain, remainder taken from reference TRBV18 and TRBJ2-1, is NAGVMQNPRHLVRRRGQEARLRCSPMKGHSHVYWYRQLPEEGLKFMVYLQKENIIDESGMPKERFSAEFPKEGPSILRIQQVVRGDSAAYFCASSTRQGSYNEQFFGPGTRLTVL.

V and J are TRBV2 and TRBJ1-1; a weak D match, TRBD1 (6 bases). Germline loops: CDR1 SNHLY, CDR2 FYNNEI. Trimming took off 4 bases at V and 8 bases at J, with 11 bases between the two ends. CDR3 length equals 12 residues. The DNA of the CDR3 is TGTGCCAGCAGTGCAGGGGCGGCGGAAGCTTTCTTT. Amino acids: CASSAGAAEAFF.

This chain uses TRBV11-2 with TRBJ1-2, with 8 bases fitting TRBD1. Germline trimming cut 5 bases from V and 5 bases from J; bases unmatched to any gene: 13. Looked up from germline, CDR1 is SGHAT and CDR2 is FQNNGV. The CDR3 is 16 amino acids. CDR3 nucleotide sequence: TGTGCCAGCAGCACCCCTCGACAGGGGACAGCTTATGGCTACACCTTC. Translated: CASSTPRQGTAYGYTF.

The V gene is TRBV5-6, the J gene TRBJ1-1; TRBD1 might be the D (5 bases). Germline CDR1 and CDR2: SGHDT and YYEEEE. Trimming pared 2 bases from V and 4 bases from J, leaving 12 bases between. This CDR3 contains 14 residues. CDR3 sequence (DNA): TGTGCCAGCAGCTTAAGAGTGACAGTCACTGAAGCTTTCTTT. This codes for CASSLRVTVTEAFF.

V gene TRBV23-1 combines with J gene TRBJ1-2, with TRBD1 matching 8 bases. TRBV23-1 is labeled an ORF, and its function is uncertain. Trimming removed 7 bases from V and 10 bases from J; junction bases left unmatched: 14. This CDR3 has 14 residues. CDR3 nucleotides: TGCGCCAGCATGCCCCGCGGGACAGGAGTAATCTACACCTTC. Translating it yields CASMPRGTGVIYTF.

The rearrangement links TRBV6-1 to TRBJ2-7, with D possibly being TRBD1 (5 bases). Per the germline V gene, CDR1 is MNHNS and CDR2 is SASEGT. This CDR3 is built from 13 residues. Deletions cut 2 bases from V and 2 bases from J, with 7 bases between. The CDR3 loop reads CASSESTAYEQYF. CDR3 DNA sequence: TGTGCCAGCAGTGAATCGACAGCCTACGAGCAGTACTTC.

By share of the sample, this clone is medium-sized. The chain is built from TRBV5-4 and TRBJ1-1; D is unresolved. V was pared by 0 bases and J by 7 bases, with 16 bases between. The CDR3 runs 15 residues. CDR1 is SGHNT, CDR2 YYREEE, per germline (reference sequence). The CDR3 DNA sequence: TGTGCCAGCAGCTTGGGTAGCCAGCCGAATCATGAAGCTTTCTTT. It yields the protein CASSLGSQPNHEAFF. The entire variable domain, with the rest obtained from reference TRBV5-4 and TRBJ1-1, is as follows: ETGVTQSPTHLIKTRGQQVTLRCSSQSGHNTVSWYQQALGQGPQFIFQYYREEENGRGNFPPRFSGLQFPNYSSELNVNALELDDSALYLCASSLGSQPNHEAFFGQGTRLTVV.

V usage is TRBV7-6 and J usage is TRBJ2-3, with 11 nucleotides matching TRBD2. V was clipped by 5 bases and J by 10 bases; unmatched bases: 14. The CDR3 consists of 16 residues. Per germline, CDR1 SGHVS and CDR2 FNYEAQ. Here the CDR3 reads CASSLRIASGGPSQYF. CDR3 coding DNA: TGTGCCAGCAGCCTGAGGATTGCTAGCGGGGGGCCGTCGCAGTATTTT.

The chain employs TRBV5-6 and TRBJ2-2; D may be TRBD1 or TRBD2 (6 bases each). The germline V gene encodes CDR1 SGHDT and CDR2 YYEEEE. This CDR3 has 18 amino acids. V dropped 2 bases and J dropped 1 base, with 18 bases sitting between them. The CDR3 bases are TGTGCCAGCAGCTTCAACTTTCTTGCGGGACAGAACACCGGGGAGCTGTTTTTT. It codes for CASSFNFLAGQNTGELFF.

This clone was observed a handful of times. The V and J genes are TRBV18 and TRBJ2-2; the D gene is possibly TRBD1 (5 bases). CDR1 and CDR2 (germline): KGHSH, LQKENI. Trimming stripped 3 bases from V and 6 bases from J, with 23 bases between. CDR3 length: 18 amino acids. CDR3 DNA sequence: TGTGCCAGCTCACCTCTCTTCCAGGGTCATCCCAATTCCGGGGAGCTGTTTTTT. Translation: CASSPLFQGHPNSGELFF.

This sequence joins TRBV14 and TRBJ2-5; D is perhaps TRBD1 (6 bases). The length of the CDR3 is 13 residues. CDR1 SGHDN and CDR2 FVKESK come from the germline V gene. Trimming pared 4 bases from V and 3 bases from J, leaving 9 bases between. This CDR3 reads CASSLGQKETQYF. CDR3 sequence (DNA): TGTGCCAGCAGCCTGGGACAAAAAGAGACCCAGTACTTC. The whole variable domain, remainder taken from reference TRBV14 and TRBJ2-5, is EAGVTQFPSHSVIEKGQTVTLRCDPISGHDNLYWYRRVMGKEIKFLLHFVKESKQDESGMPNNRFLAERTGGTYSTLKVQPAELEDSGVYFCASSLGQKETQYFGPGTRLLVL.

The chain recombines TRBV10-3 with TRBJ1-3, with D perhaps matching TRBD1 (6 bases). CDR3 length equals 15 residues. Germline CDR1 ENHRY, CDR2 SYGVKD. Trimming shortened V by 9 bases and J by 2 bases, and 17 bases separated the two germline ends. The CDR3 loop reads CAIRGGLGTGNTIYF. The DNA for the CDR3 is TGTGCCATTAGAGGGGGTCTGGGGACTGGAAACACCATATATTTT.

The V gene is TRBV6-5, the J gene TRBJ1-1, with a tentative D call TRBD1 (5 bases). V dropped 1 base and J dropped 5 bases, with 14 bases sitting between them. The germline CDR1 and CDR2 sequences are MNHEY and SVGAGI. The CDR3 has 15 residues. The CDR3 DNA reads TGTGCCAGCAGTTACTGGGCGACGAGGGGAACTGAAGCTTTCTTT. This encodes CASSYWATRGTEAFF.

The chain recombines TRBV5-1 with TRBJ2-1, with 9 bases fitting TRBD2. Trimming took 0 bases from V and 7 from J; bases not matched to a gene: 5. Germline lookup yields CDR1 SGHRS and CDR2 YFSETQ. This CDR3 has 15 residues. The CDR3 loop reads CASSLVAGAQNEQFF. CDR3 bases: TGCGCCAGCAGCTTGGTAGCGGGGGCCCAGAATGAGCAGTTCTTC.

This chain joins TRBV19 and TRBJ1-2; D might be TRBD1 (6 bases). CDR1 LNHDA and CDR2 SQIVND come from the germline V gene (reference sequence). Trimming pared 4 bases from V and 6 bases from J, leaving 18 bases between. This CDR3 has 15 residues. The CDR3 nucleotides are TGTGCCAGTAGTAGCCAATCATCGGGGGCCGATGGCTACACCTTC. Translation: CASSSQSSGADGYTF. The full variable domain, completed using reference TRBV19 and TRBJ1-2, is DGGITQSPKYLFRKEGQNVTLSCEQNLNHDAMYWYRQDPGQGLRLIYYSQIVNDFQKGDIAEGYSVSREKKESFPLTVTSAQKNPTAFYLCASSSQSSGADGYTFGSGTRLTVV.

This clone was found once. This rearrangement joins TRBV5-4 to TRBJ2-1; 13 positions agree with TRBD2. J was trimmed by 13 bases and V by 5 bases; bases with no gene match: 9. This CDR3 spans 14 amino acids. From germline, CDR1 is SGHNT and CDR2 YYREEE (reference sequence). CDR3 DNA sequence: TGTGCCAGCAGACCCGGACTAGCGGGAGAGGTACAGTTCTTC. As protein: CASRPGLAGEVQFF.

The chain employs TRBV30 and TRBJ1-2, with 7 bases lining up with TRBD1. V lost 0 bases, J lost 6 bases, and 4 bases stayed unmatched. This CDR3 comprises 13 residues. CDR1 and CDR2 from the germline V gene are GTSNPN and SVGIG (reference sequence). Here the CDR3 reads CAWSVGTDNGYTF. In DNA, the CDR3 is TGTGCCTGGAGTGTAGGGACAGACAATGGCTACACCTTC.

This clone has only a few counts. The chain links TRBV5-1 to TRBJ2-2; 8 bases match TRBD1. Looked up from germline, CDR1 is SGHRS and CDR2 is YFSETQ. This CDR3 contains 15 residues. V shed 4 bases, J shed 4 bases, and the junction held 6 bases outside the gene matches. The CDR3 bases are TGCGCCAGCAGCATAGGACAGGGTAGCACCGGGGAGCTGTTTTTT. The encoded protein is CASSIGQGSTGELFF. The whole variable domain, remainder taken from reference TRBV5-1 and TRBJ2-2, is KAGVTQTPRYLIKTRGQQVTLSCSPISGHRSVSWYQQTPGQGLQFLFEYFSETQRNKGNFPGRFSGRQFSNSRSEMNVSTLELGDSALYLCASSIGQGSTGELFFGEGSRLTVL.

The J gene is TRBJ1-4, the V gene TRBV2; D is ambiguous. V gave up 10 bases and J gave up 5 bases, with 11 bases separating them. Germline CDR1 SNHLY, CDR2 FYNNEI. The CDR3 covers 12 residues. The CDR3 spells CATRRENEKLFF. The CDR3 DNA reads as TGTGCCACAAGACGGGAGAATGAAAAACTGTTTTTT. The full variable domain, rest sourced from reference TRBV2 and TRBJ1-4, is EPEVTQTPSHQVTQMGQEVILRCVPISNHLYFYWYRQILGQKVEFLVSFYNNEISEKSEIFDDQFSVERPDGSNFTLKIRSTKLEDSAMYFCATRRENEKLFFGSGTQLSVL.

The V gene is TRBV15, the J gene TRBJ1-4; D call uncertain. This CDR3 spans 13 amino acids. Germline values: CDR1 LNHNV, CDR2 YYDKDF (reference sequence). The V end lost 1 base, the J end lost 11 bases, and 11 bases lay between the germline ends. CDR3 nucleotides: TGTGCCACCAGCAGAGCCTACTCAGAGAAACTGTTTTTT. This encodes CATSRAYSEKLFF.

This chain links TRBV5-1 with TRBJ2-2; the D call may be TRBD1 or TRBD2 (5 bases each). The ends were cut back, 4 bases at V and 1 base at J, with 14 bases in the middle. The CDR3 is 16 amino acids. CDR1 is SGHRS and CDR2 is YFSETQ in the germline V gene. This CDR3 reads CASSAALGENTGELFF. CDR3 nucleotide sequence: TGCGCCAGCAGCGCGGCACTAGGGGAGAACACCGGGGAGCTGTTTTTT.

This clone is a singleton in its sample. The chain couples TRBV27 to TRBJ2-5, with 8 bases that match TRBD1. CDR1 is MNHEY and CDR2 is SMNVEV in the germline V gene (reference sequence). The CDR3 is 17 residues long. V lost 0 bases to trimming and J lost 3 bases; unmatched junction nucleotides: 9. The CDR3 is CASSLSYPTGEKETQYF. The DNA for the CDR3 is TGTGCCAGCAGTTTATCGTACCCGACAGGGGAAAAAGAGACCCAGTACTTC.

The chain couples TRBV10-3 to TRBJ1-1, with 8 bases matching TRBD1. Germline CDR1 and CDR2: ENHRY and SYGVKD. The length of the CDR3 is 17 residues. V was pared by 0 bases and J by 1 base, with 7 bases of the junction left unmatched. The chain's CDR3 is CAISESFGQGGNTEAFF. CDR3 nucleotides: TGTGCCATCAGTGAGTCGTTTGGACAGGGAGGGAACACTGAAGCTTTCTTT.

The rearrangement joins TRBV6-1 to TRBJ1-1; D possibly corresponds to TRBD1 (5 bases). Trimming pared 4 bases from V and 8 bases from J, leaving 8 bases between. This CDR3 is built from 11 residues. CDR1 and CDR2 (germline): MNHNS, SASEGT. CDR3 loop: CASSGQTEAFF. The CDR3, as DNA: TGTGCCAGCAGTGGACAGACCGAAGCTTTCTTT.